This T cell receptor (beta chain) emerged from a study of shared clonotypes between healthy human individuals. The CDR3 runs 13 residues. Deletions cut 2 bases from V and 3 bases from J, with 8 bases between. The germline V gene encodes CDR1 SGHNT and CDR2 YENEEA. Profiling relied on immunoSEQ multiplex PCR, and the TCRdb table lists in-frame clones only, not all of them. In the table there are over a million clones, roughly 95% of which are singletons. The sequencing sample was made of naive CD4+ T cells sorted from blood. Subset specified: CD45RA+ positively selected. The chain uses TRBV11-3 and TRBJ2-7; no definite D call. The sequence derives from a man aged 30 to 45 in good health. CDR3 in amino acids: CASSLRPDYEQYF. Here the CDR3 DNA reads TGTGCCAGCAGCTTAAGGCCCGACTACGAGCAGTACTTC.